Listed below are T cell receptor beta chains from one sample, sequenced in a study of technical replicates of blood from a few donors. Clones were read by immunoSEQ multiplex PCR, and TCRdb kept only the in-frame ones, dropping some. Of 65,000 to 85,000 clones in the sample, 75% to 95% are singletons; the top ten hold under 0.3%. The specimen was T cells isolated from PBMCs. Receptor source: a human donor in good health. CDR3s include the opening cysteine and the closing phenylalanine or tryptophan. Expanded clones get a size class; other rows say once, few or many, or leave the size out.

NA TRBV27 CASRLAASTDTQYF
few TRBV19 CASRREKLFF
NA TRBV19 CASRPTGADTGELFF
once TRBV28 CASSLVAVPKQYF
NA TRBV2 CASRIEETQYF
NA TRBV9 CASSVGAGYTGELFF
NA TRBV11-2 CASSPKRLAELTDTQYF
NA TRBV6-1 CASSVGTGSYEQYF
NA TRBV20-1 CSARDGYEQYF
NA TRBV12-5 CASGLVPWGRANPYEQYF
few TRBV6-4 CASSERGATEAFF
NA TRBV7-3 CASSPGQPNSPLHF
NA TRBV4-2 CASSHPSGISNEQFF
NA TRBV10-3 CAISGEGMNTEAFF
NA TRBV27 CASSPRGGSGANVLTF
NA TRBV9 CASSPGTSDTEAFF
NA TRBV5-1 CASRELAGGSYEQYF